This TCR beta chain was documented in a study of blood T cell repertoires in COVID-19 (dated by TCRdb to 2020 to 2022). Background for the entire study: Samples from collaborators originated in the United States, Italy and Spain and spanned both the acute and convalescent phases of COVID-19. The prospective study material was composed of cDNA or gDNA derived from T cells, B-cell-depleted T cells, or PBMCs. Subjects who had been exposed to COVID-19, were actively infected with it, or had recovered from it provided the deeply sampled blood TCRbeta repertoires that made up the dataset. The repertoires were made available in a free public database intended to serve as a resource for research on the immune response to SARS-CoV-2. The samples were drawn from the first 160 participants of the ongoing ImmuneRACE study and from 1,254 subjects provided by 6 global collaborators. A de-identified subject ID, COVID-19 status, age in years and sex were almost always included in the sample metadata. Where available, HLA class I and class II types were obtained from metadata supplied by the sample provider rather than from assay-based typing.

Points on this clone: Its antigen is currently not known. Base quality data are lacking; no much larger clone is found one base away.

Collaborating institutions collected whole blood in K2EDTA tubes following their own protocols. For TCRbeta analysis, collaborators shipped samples in one of three forms: frozen whole blood, isolated PBMCs, or DNA extracted from either of those sample types. Summary of the overall study and its limitations: Clinical and demographic metadata were provided uncurated, with the amount varying by source and participant.

TCRbeta CDR3 regions were amplified from genomic DNA using the immunoSEQ Assay, a bias-controlled multiplex PCR. The original methods were these. The number of nucleated cells in each sample was estimated by amplification of reference gene primers within the assay. Sequence reads were collapsed and filtered to measure the absolute abundance of every unique TCRbeta CDR3 rearrangement. For each sample, productive Simpson clonality was calculated as the square root of Simpson's diversity index across productive rearrangements. TCRdb's version of the immuneACCESS table is confined to in-frame rearrangements and falls short of the full clone set. An unresolved V gene accounts for under half of the shortfall where checked; the remainder is of unknown origin. Clone size and V and J calls were adopted from that table, with D and trimming inferred from the DNA. The sample profile shows approximately 72,000 clones; roughly 84% of them were found once. More than 8% of the sample is taken by the ten largest.

This receptor was taken from a man aged 45-60 years with active COVID-19. Sequences were obtained from peripheral blood.

The CDR3 protein sequence reads: CASKGAGLKTQYF. Read as DNA, the sequence is TGTGCCAGCAAGGGGGCAGGGTTAAAGACCCAGTACTTC. The rearranged segments are TRBV7-2 and TRBJ2-5, with TRBD1 matching 7 junction bases. CDR1 and CDR2 were assigned from the germline V gene as SGHTA and FQGNSA. The CDR3 contains 13 residues, cysteine and phenylalanine counted. Only the CDR3 DNA is retained, 39 bases long and in frame from the first base. Trimmed from V: 7 bases; trimmed from J: 6 bases; junction bases lacking a gene match: 8.